The rows below give T cell receptor beta chains drawn from one sample of a study of CD8+ T cells in alopecia areata. Generated by immunoSEQ multiplex PCR, the TCRdb table keeps only in-frame clones and is missing some. The sample lists under 250,000 clones, more than 45% occurring once. Specimen: CD4+ T cells sorted from blood, collected at week 0. All receptors come from a human donor with alopecia areata. The CDR3 runs from the conserved cysteine through the conserved F or W. The D gene is left open where the match is weak. Only some rows state a clone size, as once, few, many or a class for expanded clones.

V gene: TRBV7-9
J gene: TRBJ1-3
D gene: NA
clone size: NA
CDR3 protein: CASSPMSGSLGNTIYF
CDR3 DNA: TGTGCCAGCAGCCCCATGTCGGGGTCTCTCGGAAACACCATATATTTT

V gene: TRBV29-1
J gene: TRBJ1-2
D gene: NA
clone size: few
CDR3 protein: CSVLDYGYTF
CDR3 DNA: TGCAGCGTTCTCGATTATGGCTACACCTTC

V gene: TRBV7-2
J gene: TRBJ2-7
D gene: NA
clone size: few
CDR3 protein: CASSRDPGAYEQYF
CDR3 DNA: TGTGCCAGCAGCCGGGACCCTGGGGCCTACGAGCAGTACTTC

V gene: TRBV27
J gene: TRBJ1-1
D gene: NA
clone size: NA
CDR3 protein: CASSLQGSPEAFF
CDR3 DNA: TGTGCCAGCAGTTTACAGGGGAGCCCTGAAGCTTTCTTT

V gene: TRBV11-2
J gene: TRBJ2-7
D gene: NA
clone size: NA
CDR3 protein: CASSLTLHPSDEQYF
CDR3 DNA: TGTGCCAGCAGCTTAACCCTTCACCCTAGCGACGAGCAGTACTTC

V gene: TRBV5-1
J gene: TRBJ1-2
D gene: NA
clone size: NA
CDR3 protein: CASSSTQGSYYGYTF
CDR3 DNA: TGCGCCAGCAGCTCTACGCAGGGGTCCTACTATGGCTACACCTTC

V gene: TRBV30
J gene: TRBJ2-7
D gene: NA
clone size: NA
CDR3 protein: CAWRPVGVREQYF
CDR3 DNA: TGTGCCTGGAGGCCGGTGGGGGTACGCGAGCAGTACTTC

V gene: TRBV2
J gene: TRBJ1-6
D gene: NA
clone size: NA
CDR3 protein: CASGLGTAPLHF
CDR3 DNA: TGTGCCAGCGGATTAGGTACCGCACCCCTCCACTTT

V gene: TRBV7-2
J gene: TRBJ2-3
D gene: TRBD2
clone size: NA
CDR3 protein: CASSLGGGADTQYF
CDR3 DNA: TGTGCCAGCAGCTTAGGCGGGGGGGCGGATACGCAGTATTTT

V gene: TRBV7-2
J gene: TRBJ2-7
D gene: TRBD2
clone size: NA
CDR3 protein: CASSLGLAGVSEQYF
CDR3 DNA: TGTGCCAGCAGCTTGGGACTAGCGGGAGTAAGCGAGCAGTACTTC

V gene: TRBV6-4
J gene: TRBJ2-2
D gene: TRBD2
clone size: NA
CDR3 protein: CASSANGLAGANTGELFF
CDR3 DNA: TGTGCCAGCAGCGCCAACGGACTAGCGGGGGCTAACACCGGGGAGCTGTTTTTT

V gene: TRBV9
J gene: TRBJ2-3
D gene: NA
clone size: NA
CDR3 protein: CASSAGGGRADTQYF
CDR3 DNA: TGTGCCAGCAGCGCGGGAGGGGGCCGGGCAGATACGCAGTATTTT

V gene: TRBV5-1
J gene: TRBJ2-7
D gene: NA
clone size: NA
CDR3 protein: CASSSEGVSSYEQYF
CDR3 DNA: TGCGCCAGCAGCTCCGAAGGTGTCTCCTCCTACGAGCAGTACTTC

V gene: TRBV7-9
J gene: TRBJ2-1
D gene: NA
clone size: few
CDR3 protein: CASSSGALYNEQFF
CDR3 DNA: TGTGCCAGCAGCTCGGGGGCCTTGTACAATGAGCAGTTCTTC

V gene: TRBV29-1
J gene: TRBJ1-2
D gene: NA
clone size: NA
CDR3 protein: CSVEQGYGYTF
CDR3 DNA: TGCAGCGTTGAACAGGGATATGGCTACACCTTC

V gene: TRBV5-1
J gene: TRBJ2-7
D gene: TRBD1
clone size: NA
CDR3 protein: CASSFGQGGNEQYF
CDR3 DNA: TGCGCCAGCAGCTTTGGACAGGGCGGCAACGAGCAGTACTTC

V gene: TRBV7-9
J gene: TRBJ1-5
D gene: NA
clone size: few
CDR3 protein: CASSLGGSGRDSNQPQHF
CDR3 DNA: TGTGCCAGCAGCTTAGGAGGTTCGGGCAGAGATAGCAATCAGCCCCAGCATTTT

V gene: TRBV30
J gene: TRBJ2-7
D gene: TRBD1
clone size: NA
CDR3 protein: CAWSGTGTYEQYF
CDR3 DNA: TGTGCCTGGAGTGGGACAGGGACCTACGAGCAGTACTTC

V gene: TRBV6-1
J gene: TRBJ2-7
D gene: TRBD1
clone size: NA
CDR3 protein: CASSRQGNGYEQYF
CDR3 DNA: TGTGCCAGCAGCAGACAGGGGAACGGCTACGAGCAGTACTTC

V gene: TRBV5-1
J gene: TRBJ1-4
D gene: NA
clone size: NA
CDR3 protein: CASSPGTANEKLFF
CDR3 DNA: TGCGCCAGCAGCCCAGGGACCGCTAATGAAAAACTGTTTTTT

V gene: TRBV29-1
J gene: TRBJ2-3
D gene: NA
clone size: few
CDR3 protein: CSVDYGTKNTDTQYF
CDR3 DNA: TGCAGCGTTGACTACGGGACAAAGAACACAGATACGCAGTATTTT

V gene: TRBV5-1
J gene: TRBJ2-7
D gene: NA
clone size: once
CDR3 protein: CASSSRTPGSYEQYF
CDR3 DNA: TGCGCCAGCAGCTCCCGGACGCCTGGGTCCTACGAGCAGTACTTC